One TCR beta chain is described in this entry. The antigen is not known. This specimen comes from a study of T cell repertoires in cytomegalovirus infection. Whole-study results and caveats: Summed frequency of shared TCR beta families picked out CMV carriers who also had the relevant HLA.

The CDR3 loop spans 14 amino acids. Germline V CDR1 and CDR2: SGHTA, FQGNSA. The V end lost 3 bases, the J end lost 7 bases, and 10 bases lay between the germline ends. In TCRdb, the reads were re-called with MiXCR into one record per CDR3 protein. The table has about 220,000 distinct CDR3 sequences, less than 50% seen once. This TCR came from a human donor in good health (CMV status not recorded). Some clones in this sample may be carry-over from other donors' samples. This chain uses TRBV7-2 with TRBJ1-6; D perhaps matches TRBD1 (5 bases). The sequencing used CD8+ T cells from cultured PBMCs, collected from culture after CMV antigen stimulation. The CDR3 DNA sequence: TGTGCCAGCAGCTTTGGAGGGGACAATTCACCCCTCCACTTT. This sequence encodes CASSFGGDNSPLHF.